The 17 T cell receptor beta chains presented below share a single source sample, sequenced in a study of cytomegalovirus exposure and HLA in healthy donors. PCR used 60 Vbeta primers and 13 Jbeta primers. Measured with immunoSEQ multiplex PCR; TCRdb has only the in-frame clones, and not every one. The table has 150,000 to 200,000 clones, 79% seen once. The sequenced material came from PBMCs. Receptor source: a woman in her fifties or sixties in good health and CMV-seronegative.

A word on this clone: Being one base from a much bigger clone, this may be a read error. The CDR3 bases are TGCGCTAGCCGAGTAACTAATGAAAAACTGTTTTTT. Protein: CASRVTNEKLFF. This chain joins TRBV29-1 and TRBJ1-4, with D unresolved. The CDR3 runs to 12 residues. CDR1 is SQVTM and CDR2 is ANQGSEA in the germline V gene.

This clone was seen a few times. The J gene is TRBJ2-7, the V gene TRBV7-8, with 7 nucleotides matching TRBD1. Germline assignment: CDR1 SGHVS and CDR2 FQNEAQ. This CDR3 has 14 residues. Losses at the gene ends were 5 bases for V and 6 bases for J; bases not matched to a gene: 10. The CDR3 sequence: CASSPRRTGGEQYF. For the CDR3, the DNA is TGTGCCAGCAGCCCCAGGAGGACAGGAGGCGAGCAGTACTTC. The variable domain in full, with the rest retrieved from reference TRBV7-8 and TRBJ2-7, is GAGVSQSPRYKVAKRGQDVALRCDPISGHVSLFWYQQALGQGPEFLTYFQNEAQLDKSGLPSDRFFAERPEGSVSTLKIQRTQQEDSAVYLCASSPRRTGGEQYFGPGTRLTVT.

In its sample, this clone was seen a few times. The chain recombines TRBV6-6 with TRBJ1-1, with D possibly being TRBD1 (5 bases). The V end was cut by 8 bases, the J end by 1 base, with 14 bases between. Germline V gene data show CDR1 as MNHNY and CDR2 as SVGAGI (reference sequence). The CDR3 has 14 residues. CDR3 in DNA: TGTGCCAGCCACGTCGTTGGGGCGAACACTGAAGCTTTCTTT. Residues: CASHVVGANTEAFF.

The V call is TRBV28, the J call TRBJ2-7; 7 positions match TRBD2. The ends lost 6 bases at V and 4 bases at J; junction bases unmatched: 6. This CDR3 is 13 amino acids long. CDR1 is MDHEN and CDR2 is SYDVKM in the germline V gene. DNA for the CDR3: TGTGCCAGCAGGATCGGTAGCGGGTACGAGCAGTACTTC. It yields the protein CASRIGSGYEQYF.

This clone was picked up a small number of times. The chain combines TRBV4-1 with TRBJ1-2; D unresolved. V was pared by 1 base and J by 8 bases, with 14 bases between. The length of the CDR3 is 14 residues. Germline V lookup: CDR1 MGHRA, CDR2 YSYEKL. CDR3 in amino acids: CASSQVVLFWGYTF. DNA of the CDR3: TGCGCCAGCAGCCAAGTAGTCCTTTTTTGGGGCTACACCTTC.

This clone was seen once. The chain uses TRBV11-2 and TRBJ2-7; D possibly corresponds to TRBD2 (6 bases). There are 12 residues in the CDR3. Trimming cost V 3 bases and J 6 bases, with 9 bases left between them. Germline V gene data show CDR1 as SGHAT and CDR2 as FQNNGV. CDR3 bases: TGTGCCAGCAGCTTCCTGGGGGGCGAGCAGTACTTC. Residues: CASSFLGGEQYF.

This clone was observed once. This chain uses TRBV2 with TRBJ2-2; 8 bases line up with TRBD1. V dropped 6 bases and J dropped 5; count of bases not matched to a gene: 5. Germline assignment: CDR1 SNHLY and CDR2 FYNNEI. This CDR3 comprises 14 residues. The CDR3 here is CASSRTGMTGELFF. The CDR3 DNA is TGTGCCAGCAGCCGGACAGGGATGACCGGGGAGCTGTTTTTT. The entire variable domain, with the rest obtained from reference TRBV2 and TRBJ2-2, is as follows: EPEVTQTPSHQVTQMGQEVILRCVPISNHLYFYWYRQILGQKVEFLVSFYNNEISEKSEIFDDQFSVERPDGSNFTLKIRSTKLEDSAMYFCASSRTGMTGELFFGEGSRLTVL.

This chain connects TRBV7-9 to TRBJ2-7; possibly TRBD2 for D (6 bases). Trimming stripped 5 bases from V and 5 bases from J, with 19 bases between. CDR1 SEHNR and CDR2 FQNEAQ come from the germline V gene (reference sequence). This CDR3 is 15 amino acids long. This CDR3 is CASSPYREIENEQYF. CDR3 nucleotide sequence: TGTGCCAGCAGCCCCTATCGGGAGATCGAGAACGAGCAGTACTTC.

The chain links TRBV25-1 to TRBJ2-1, with TRBD1 identical over 7 bases. The CDR3 consists of 15 residues. J was trimmed by 4 bases and V by 3 bases; bases with no gene match: 6. Germline loops: CDR1 MGHDK, CDR2 SYGVNS. The CDR3 nucleotides are TGTGCCAGCAGTGACTACAGGGGAGAGTACAATGAGCAGTTCTTC. Translated, it gives CASSDYRGEYNEQFF.

A note on this clone: An end of the junction differs from the germline gene, which may be a read error. The J gene is TRBJ1-3, the V gene TRBV4-2, with 7 bases lining up with TRBD1. Germline V gives CDR1 LGHNA, CDR2 YNFKEQ. The CDR3 sequence is 15 residues long. This chain's CDR3 is CANSQMGGQRNTIYF. CDR3 sequence (DNA): TGTGCCAACAGCCAGATGGGGGGACAGCGAAACACCATATATTTT.

V is TRBV14 and J is TRBJ2-6; D remains unclear. Per germline, CDR1 SGHDN and CDR2 FVKESK. The length of the CDR3 is 16 residues. V lost 1 base and J 0 bases, leaving 7 bases between the germline ends. CDR3 loop: CASSQVPGSGANVLTF. The DNA for the CDR3 is TGTGCCAGCAGCCAAGTTCCGGGCTCTGGGGCCAACGTCCTGACTTTC.

The chain joins TRBV15 to TRBJ2-3, with 8 bases aligning to TRBD2. Germline values: CDR1 LNHNV, CDR2 YYDKDF (reference sequence). V was pared by 8 bases and J by 1 base, with 5 bases of the junction left unmatched. CDR3 length: 14 amino acids. CDR3 nucleotide sequence: TGTGCCACCGGAGCGGGAGTTGGCACAGATACGCAGTATTTT. This sequence encodes CATGAGVGTDTQYF.

CDR3 region: CASSAAGTGANVLTF. DNA of the CDR3: TGTGCCAGCAGTGCCGCGGGGACCGGGGCCAACGTCCTGACTTTC. The chain recombines TRBV28 with TRBJ2-6, with D perhaps matching TRBD2 (6 bases). This CDR3 contains 15 residues. Trimming shortened V by 5 bases and J by 4 bases, and 12 bases separated the two germline ends. CDR1 is MDHEN and CDR2 is SYDVKM in the germline V gene.

CDR3 residues: CASSQEGDKAQPQHF. In nucleotides, the CDR3 is TGCGCCAGCAGCCAAGAAGGGGATAAGGCTCAGCCCCAGCATTTT. This sequence joins TRBV4-3 and TRBJ1-5; TRBD1 might be the D (5 bases). This CDR3 has 15 residues. The V end was cut by 0 bases, the J end by 6 bases, with 12 bases between. Germline CDR1 and CDR2: LGHNA and YSLEER.

This chain joins TRBV5-4 and TRBJ2-5; D is ambiguous. This CDR3 region has 14 residues. Trimming took 0 bases from V and 5 from J, leaving 11 bases between them. The germline CDR1 and CDR2 sequences are SGHNT and YYREEE (reference sequence). The CDR3 bases are TGTGCCAGCAGCTTGGATAATTTCGAGGAGACCCAGTACTTC. It specifies CASSLDNFEETQYF.

V gene TRBV6-5 combines with J gene TRBJ1-1; possibly TRBD1 for D (6 bases). CDR1 is MNHEY, CDR2 SVGAGI, per germline. CDR3 size: 14 residues. Trimming removed 4 bases at V and 0 bases at J, with 9 bases between. CDR3 sequence (DNA): TGTGCCAGCAGTTGGACAGTCCTGAACACTGAAGCTTTCTTT. It specifies CASSWTVLNTEAFF.

This clone has only one observation. This chain joins TRBV7-2 and TRBJ2-5, with 9 positions matching TRBD2. Trimming removed 0 bases from V and 2 bases from J; junction bases left unmatched: 7. The germline V gene has CDR1 SGHTA and CDR2 FQGNSA. This CDR3 contains 17 residues. CDR3 in DNA: TGTGCCAGCAGCTTAGCGGCAGCGGGAGGAGGTCAAGAGACCCAGTACTTC. Translated: CASSLAAAGGGQETQYF.